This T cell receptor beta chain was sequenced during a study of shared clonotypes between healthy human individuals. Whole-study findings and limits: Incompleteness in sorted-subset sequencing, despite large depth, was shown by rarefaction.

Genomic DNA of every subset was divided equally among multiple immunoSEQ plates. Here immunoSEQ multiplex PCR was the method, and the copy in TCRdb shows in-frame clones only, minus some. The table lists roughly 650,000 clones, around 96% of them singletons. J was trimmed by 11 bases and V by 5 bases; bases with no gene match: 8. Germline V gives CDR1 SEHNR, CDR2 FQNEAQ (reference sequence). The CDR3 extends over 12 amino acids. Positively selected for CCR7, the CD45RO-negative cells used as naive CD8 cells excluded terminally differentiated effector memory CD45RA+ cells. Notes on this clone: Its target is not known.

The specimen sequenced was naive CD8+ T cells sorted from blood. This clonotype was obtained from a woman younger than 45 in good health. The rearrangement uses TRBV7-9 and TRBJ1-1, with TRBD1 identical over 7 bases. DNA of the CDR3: TGTGCCAGCAGCGGGGACAGACTAATGGCTTTCTTT. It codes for CASSGDRLMAFF.